This T cell receptor (beta chain) is drawn from a study of shared clonotypes between healthy human individuals. CDR1 MGHRA and CDR2 YSYEKL come from the germline V gene. The CDR3 extends over 13 amino acids. The naive CD8 subset, CD45RO-negative cells positively selected for CCR7, excluded terminally differentiated effector memory CD45RA+ cells. In replicate PCRs of sorted subsets, about 190 ng DNA, roughly 31,000 T cell genomes, was used. Libraries were prepared by immunoSEQ multiplex PCR; TCRdb keeps only in-frame clonotypes and omits some of them. The table shows around 2.1 million clones, with about 93% occurring only once.

The V and J genes are TRBV4-1 and TRBJ2-5; D gene uncertain. The J call may not be correct, given that the DNA end is closer to TRBJ2-7. Sequencing was carried out using naive CD8+ T cells from PBMCs. The TCR sequence derives from a man between 18 and 29 years old in good health. Some clones in this sample may be carry-over from other donors' samples. This CDR3 is CASSQKWGYEQYF. The CDR3 DNA sequence: TGCGCCAGCAGCCAAAAGTGGGGTTACGAGCAGTACTTC.